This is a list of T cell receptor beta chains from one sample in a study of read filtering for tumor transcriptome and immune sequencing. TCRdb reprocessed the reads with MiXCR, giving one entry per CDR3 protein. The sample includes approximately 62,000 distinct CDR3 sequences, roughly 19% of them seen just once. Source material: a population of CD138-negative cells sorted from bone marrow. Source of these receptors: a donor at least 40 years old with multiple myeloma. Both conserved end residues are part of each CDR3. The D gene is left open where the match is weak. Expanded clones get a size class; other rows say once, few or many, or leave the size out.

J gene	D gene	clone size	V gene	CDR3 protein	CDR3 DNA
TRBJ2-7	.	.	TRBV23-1	CASPFIGTGASGSKYEQYF	TGCGCCAGCCCTTTCATTGGGACAGGGGCTAGCGGGAGTAAGTACGAGCAGTACTTC
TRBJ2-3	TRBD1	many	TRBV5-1	CASSLSGGADTQYF	TGCGCCAGCAGCTTGTCAGGGGGCGCAGATACGCAGTATTTT
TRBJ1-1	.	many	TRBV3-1	CASSQGRASKEAFF	TGTGCCAGCAGCCAAGGCCGGGCCAGCAAAGAAGCTTTCTTT
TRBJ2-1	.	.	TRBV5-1	CAGSFGTGPGDEQFF	TGCGCAGGCAGCTTCGGTACAGGGCCTGGGGATGAGCAGTTCTTC
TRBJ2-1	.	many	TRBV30	CAWRGGGFREQFF	TGTGCCTGGCGAGGGGGGGGCTTCCGGGAGCAGTTCTTC
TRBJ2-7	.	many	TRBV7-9	CASRAGRLLEQYF	TGTGCCAGCAGGGCCGGAAGGCTTCTCGAGCAGTACTTC
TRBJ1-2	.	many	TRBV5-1	CASRVAGEKDGYTF	TGCGCCAGCAGAGTGGCAGGGGAAAAGGATGGCTACACCTTC
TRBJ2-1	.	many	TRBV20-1	CSARDPSPVKNNEQFF	TGCAGTGCTAGAGATCCCTCGCCTGTTAAAAACAATGAGCAGTTCTTC
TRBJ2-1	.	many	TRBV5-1	CASLAGGQSYNEQFF	TGCGCCAGTCTCGCAGGGGGGCAATCCTACAATGAGCAGTTCTTC
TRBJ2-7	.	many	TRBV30	CAWSPDRYSYEQYF	TGTGCCTGGAGTCCTGACAGATATTCCTACGAGCAGTACTTC
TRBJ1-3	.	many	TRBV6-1	CASSDDSYSGNTIYF	TGTGCCAGCAGTGATGACAGCTACTCTGGAAACACCATATATTTT
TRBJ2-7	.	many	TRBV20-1	CSARDALLGEYEQYF	TGCAGTGCTAGAGATGCCTTGTTAGGGGAATACGAGCAGTACTTC
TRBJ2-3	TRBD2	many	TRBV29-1	CSARTSGFTDTQYF	TGCAGCGCCCGGACTAGCGGATTCACAGATACGCAGTATTTT
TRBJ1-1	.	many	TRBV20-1	CSVGELNTEAFF	TGCAGTGTAGGAGAGTTGAACACTGAAGCTTTCTTT
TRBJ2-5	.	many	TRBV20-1	CSARDLSGLGSETQYF	TGCAGTGCTAGAGATCTATCAGGGTTGGGTTCGGAGACCCAGTACTTC
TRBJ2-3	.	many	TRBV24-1	CATSDPMAQEEDTQYF	TGTGCCACCAGTGACCCCATGGCGCAAGAAGAAGATACGCAGTATTTT
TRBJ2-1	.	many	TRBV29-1	CSVEATAKNEQFF	TGCAGCGTTGAAGCGACGGCAAAAAATGAGCAGTTCTTC
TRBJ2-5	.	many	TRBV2	CASSEVETQYF	TGTGCCAGCAGTGAAGTGGAGACCCAGTACTTC
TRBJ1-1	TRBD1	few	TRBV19	CASSDSGGWLYTEAFF	TGTGCCAGTAGTGACTCAGGGGGCTGGTTGTACACTGAAGCTTTCTTT
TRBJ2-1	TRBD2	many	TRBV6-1	CASSFSGRGEQFF	TGTGCCAGCAGTTTTAGCGGGAGGGGTGAGCAGTTCTTC
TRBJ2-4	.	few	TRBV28	CASSSQGSDNIAKNIQYF	TGTGCCAGCAGCAGCCAGGGCTCGGACAACATAGCCAAAAACATTCAGTACTTC
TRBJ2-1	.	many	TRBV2	CASSALVSDEQFF	TGTGCCAGCAGTGCACTAGTTTCTGATGAGCAGTTCTTC
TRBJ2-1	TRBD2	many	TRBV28	CASNILANSEQFF	TGTGCCAGCAACATACTAGCGAATAGTGAGCAGTTCTTC
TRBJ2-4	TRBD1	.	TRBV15	CSTIEVVTGGIGAKNIQYF	TGTTCCACCATCGAAGTAGTTACAGGGGGCATCGGGGCCAAAAACATTCAGTACTTC
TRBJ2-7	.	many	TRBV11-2	CASSSIMGRSTSYEQYF	TGTGCCAGCAGCTCCATAATGGGCAGATCGACCTCCTACGAGCAGTACTTC
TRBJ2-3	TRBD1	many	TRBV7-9	CASSQTGSGTDTQYF	TGTGCCAGCAGCCAGACAGGGAGTGGGACAGATACGCAGTATTTT
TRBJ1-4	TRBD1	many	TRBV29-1	CSVIGQGYEKLFF	TGCAGCGTTATAGGACAGGGGTATGAAAAACTGTTTTTT
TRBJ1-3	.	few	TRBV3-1	CASSQPLQGSSGNTIYF	TGTGCCAGCAGCCAACCCTTACAGGGAAGCTCTGGAAACACCATATATTTT
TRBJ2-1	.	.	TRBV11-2	CASSLVPTEQFF	TGTGCCAGCAGCTTAGTCCCGACAGAGCAGTTCTTC
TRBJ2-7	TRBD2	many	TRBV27	CASSLAGGRYEQYF	TGTGCCAGCAGTTTAGCGGGAGGTAGATACGAGCAGTACTTC
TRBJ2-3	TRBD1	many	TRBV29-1	CSVAGQGGTDTQYF	TGCAGCGTTGCAGGACAGGGCGGCACAGATACGCAGTATTTT
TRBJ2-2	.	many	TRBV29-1	CSVWTTGNTGELFF	TGCAGCGTTTGGACGACAGGGAACACCGGGGAGCTGTTTTTT
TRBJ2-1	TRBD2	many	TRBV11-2	CASSSPSGGGAGEQFF	TGTGCCAGCAGCTCCCCCTCAGGCGGGGGGGCGGGTGAGCAGTTCTTC
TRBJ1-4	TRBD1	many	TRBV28	CASSNAGGTTNEKLFF	TGTGCCAGCAGCAACGCAGGGGGCACAACTAATGAAAAACTGTTTTTT
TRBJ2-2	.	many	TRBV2	CASSDYGTSDTGELFF	TGTGCCAGCAGTGATTACGGGACATCGGACACCGGGGAGCTGTTTTTT
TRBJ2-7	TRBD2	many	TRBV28	CASSLDLASGTSYEQYF	TGTGCCAGCAGTTTGGATCTGGCTAGCGGGACCTCCTACGAGCAGTACTTC
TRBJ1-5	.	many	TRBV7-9	CASSEAVGSNQPQHF	TGTGCCAGCAGCGAAGCGGTTGGGTCCAATCAGCCCCAGCATTTT
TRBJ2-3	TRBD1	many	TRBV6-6	CASSYLGQVSTDTQYF	TGTGCCAGCAGTTACCTTGGACAGGTGTCCACAGATACGCAGTATTTT